Listed below are T cell receptor beta chains from one sample, sequenced in a study of T cells expressing NK-cell markers. TCRdb reprocessed the 5' RACE reads; each CDR3 protein has one entry and no DNA is given. In all, the sample yields 400,000 to 500,000 distinct CDR3 sequences. Sequenced material: blood T cells: a sorted CD56 or NKG2C T cell subset, CD4+ or CD8+ T cells, or bulk PBMC T cells (not recorded which). The receptor source for this set is a woman between 18 and 70 years old in good health. CDR3s include the opening cysteine and the closing phenylalanine or tryptophan.

j_call v_call cdr3_length cdr3_aa
TRBJ2-1 TRBV6-1 13 CASREVPSEEQFF
TRBJ2-7 TRBV18 15 CASSPPGGPPYEQYF
TRBJ2-3 TRBV6-1 16 CASMAWLTGSTDTQYF
TRBJ2-3 TRBV12-3/TRBV12-4 15 CASSPFRGDTDTQYF
TRBJ1-5 TRBV28 15 CASSFGSNSNQPQHF
TRBJ2-7 TRBV20-1 14 CSASLGTSGNEQYF
TRBJ2-7 TRBV11-2 17 CASSIESWGTSPYEQYF
TRBJ2-1 TRBV29-1 16 CSVEGGQGASYNEQFF
TRBJ2-1 TRBV7-9 14 CASSLSNGGYEQFF
TRBJ1-6 TRBV24-1 17 CATSDTKWSSYNSPLHF
TRBJ2-2 TRBV20-1 15 CSASTDSANTGELFF
TRBJ1-5 TRBV19 17 CASSMDRWTAVNQPQHF
TRBJ2-1 TRBV28 15 CASSLLAEYYNEQFF
TRBJ1-2 TRBV6-2/TRBV6-3 16 CASSYSKTGADYGYTF
TRBJ2-7 TRBV25-1 12 CASSANRAEQYF
TRBJ2-6 TRBV20-1 15 CSARQDHSGANVLTF
TRBJ1-4 TRBV5-4 14 CASSAGAANEKLFF
TRBJ1-4 TRBV9 15 CASSSRGTANEKLFF
TRBJ2-2 TRBV19 15 CASSMSGGHTGELFF
TRBJ1-3 TRBV6-1 17 CASSTRGGQGWGNTIYF
TRBJ1-6 TRBV9 14 CATSQGAICSPLHF
TRBJ2-1 TRBV7-6 15 CASSLKREGNNEQFF
TRBJ2-2 TRBV6-2/TRBV6-3 14 CASRGLAGPGELFF